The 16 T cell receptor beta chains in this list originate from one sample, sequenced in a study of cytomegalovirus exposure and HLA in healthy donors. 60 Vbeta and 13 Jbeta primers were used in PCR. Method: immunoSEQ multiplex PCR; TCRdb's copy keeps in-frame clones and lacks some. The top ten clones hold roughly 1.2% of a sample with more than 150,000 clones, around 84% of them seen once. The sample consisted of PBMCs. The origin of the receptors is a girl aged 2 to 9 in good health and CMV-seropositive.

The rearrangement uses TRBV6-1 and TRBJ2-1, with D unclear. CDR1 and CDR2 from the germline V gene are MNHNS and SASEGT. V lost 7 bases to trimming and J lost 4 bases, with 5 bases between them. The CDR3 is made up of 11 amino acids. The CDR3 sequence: CASTQYNEQFF. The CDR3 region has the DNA TGTGCCAGCACTCAGTACAATGAGCAGTTCTTC.

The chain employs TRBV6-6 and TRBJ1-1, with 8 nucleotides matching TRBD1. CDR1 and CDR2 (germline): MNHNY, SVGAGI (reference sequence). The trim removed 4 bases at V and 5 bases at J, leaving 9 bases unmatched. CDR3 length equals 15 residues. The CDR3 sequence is CASSSNQGAWTEAFF. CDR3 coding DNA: TGTGCCAGCAGTTCGAACCAGGGGGCATGGACTGAAGCTTTCTTT.

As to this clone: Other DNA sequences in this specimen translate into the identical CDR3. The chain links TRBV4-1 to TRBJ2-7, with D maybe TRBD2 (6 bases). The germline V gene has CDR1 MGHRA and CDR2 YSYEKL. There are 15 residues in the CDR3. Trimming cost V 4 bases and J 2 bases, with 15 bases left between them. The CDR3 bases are TGCGCCAGCAGCCCTGCGTTAGGGAGGACCTACGAGCAGTACTTC. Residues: CASSPALGRTYEQYF.

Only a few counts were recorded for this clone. CDR3 sequence (DNA): TGTGCCAGCAGTTTCGCCGGGACTTCCTACGAGCAGTACTTC. Its translation is CASSFAGTSYEQYF. This chain joins TRBV11-2 and TRBJ2-7; D possibly corresponds to TRBD2 (6 bases). Germline assignment: CDR1 SGHAT and CDR2 FQNNGV. V gave up 6 bases and J gave up 1 base, with 13 bases separating them. The length of the CDR3 is 14 residues.

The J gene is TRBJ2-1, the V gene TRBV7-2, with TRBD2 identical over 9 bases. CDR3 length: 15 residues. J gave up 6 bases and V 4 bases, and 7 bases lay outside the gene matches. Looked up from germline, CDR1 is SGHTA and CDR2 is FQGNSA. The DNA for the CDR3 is TGTGCCAGCAGCTACAGGGCGGGAGGGCCCAATGAGCAGTTCTTC. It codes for CASSYRAGGPNEQFF.

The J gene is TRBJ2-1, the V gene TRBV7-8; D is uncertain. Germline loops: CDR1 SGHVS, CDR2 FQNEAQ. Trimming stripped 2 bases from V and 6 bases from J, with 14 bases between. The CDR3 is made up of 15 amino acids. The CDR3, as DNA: TGTGCCAGCAGCTTATCTTCTCTAAAAAGCAATGAGCAGTTCTTC. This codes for CASSLSSLKSNEQFF. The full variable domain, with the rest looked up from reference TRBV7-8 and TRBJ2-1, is GAGVSQSPRYKVAKRGQDVALRCDPISGHVSLFWYQQALGQGPEFLTYFQNEAQLDKSGLPSDRFFAERPEGSVSTLKIQRTQQEDSAVYLCASSLSSLKSNEQFFGPGTRLTVL.

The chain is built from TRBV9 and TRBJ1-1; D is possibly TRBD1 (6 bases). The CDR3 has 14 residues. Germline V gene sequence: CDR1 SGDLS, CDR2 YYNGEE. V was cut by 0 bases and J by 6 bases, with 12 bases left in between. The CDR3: CASSVASRGPEAFF. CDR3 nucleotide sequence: TGTGCCAGCAGCGTAGCCAGCAGGGGTCCTGAAGCTTTCTTT.

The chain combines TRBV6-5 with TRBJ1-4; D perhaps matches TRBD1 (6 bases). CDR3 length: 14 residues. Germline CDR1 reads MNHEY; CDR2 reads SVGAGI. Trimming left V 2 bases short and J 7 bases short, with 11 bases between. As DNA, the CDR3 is TGTGCCAGCAGTTACGGGGGCTCAATTGAAAAACTGTTTTTT. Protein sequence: CASSYGGSIEKLFF.

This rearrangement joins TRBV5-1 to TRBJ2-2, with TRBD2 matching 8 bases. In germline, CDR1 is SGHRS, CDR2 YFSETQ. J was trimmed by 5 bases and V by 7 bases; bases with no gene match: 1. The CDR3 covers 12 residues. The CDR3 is CASPGGTGELFF. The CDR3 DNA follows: TGCGCCAGCCCGGGAGGGACCGGGGAGCTGTTTTTT.

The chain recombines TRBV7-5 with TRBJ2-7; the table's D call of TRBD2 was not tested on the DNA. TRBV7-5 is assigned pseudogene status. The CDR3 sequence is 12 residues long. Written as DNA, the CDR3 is TGTGCCAGAAGCTTATTAAACGGGGAGCAGTACTTC. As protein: CARSLLNGEQYF.

The chain's CDR3 is CASSLNLRDKEGYTF. CDR3 DNA: TGCGCCAGCAGCCTCAACCTCCGGGACAAAGAGGGCTACACCTTC. The V and J genes are TRBV5-1 and TRBJ1-2; D perhaps matches TRBD1 (6 bases). This CDR3 comprises 15 residues. The germline V gene encodes CDR1 SGHRS and CDR2 YFSETQ. V was trimmed by 4 bases and J by 8 bases, leaving 21 bases between them.

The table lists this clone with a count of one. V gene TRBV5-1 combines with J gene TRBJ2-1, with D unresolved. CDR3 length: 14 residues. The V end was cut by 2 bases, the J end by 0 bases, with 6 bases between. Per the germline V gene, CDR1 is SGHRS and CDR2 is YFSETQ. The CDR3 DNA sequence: TGCGCCAGCAGCTTACAGAACTCCTACAATGAGCAGTTCTTC. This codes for CASSLQNSYNEQFF. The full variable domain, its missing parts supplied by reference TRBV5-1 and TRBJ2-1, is KAGVTQTPRYLIKTRGQQVTLSCSPISGHRSVSWYQQTPGQGLQFLFEYFSETQRNKGNFPGRFSGRQFSNSRSEMNVSTLELGDSALYLCASSLQNSYNEQFFGPGTRLTVL.

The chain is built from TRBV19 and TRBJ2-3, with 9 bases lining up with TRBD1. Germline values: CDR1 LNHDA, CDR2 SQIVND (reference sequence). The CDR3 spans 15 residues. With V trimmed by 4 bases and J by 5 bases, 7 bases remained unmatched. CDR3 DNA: TGTGCCAGTAGTAAGGGGGACAGGGTAAGAGATACGCAGTATTTT. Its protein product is CASSKGDRVRDTQYF.

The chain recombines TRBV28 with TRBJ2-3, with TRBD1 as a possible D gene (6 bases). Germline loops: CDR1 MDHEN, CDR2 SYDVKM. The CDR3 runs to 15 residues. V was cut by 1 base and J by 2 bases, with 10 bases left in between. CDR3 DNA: TGTGCCAGCAGTTTATTGGGGGCACACACAGATACGCAGTATTTT. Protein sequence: CASSLLGAHTDTQYF.

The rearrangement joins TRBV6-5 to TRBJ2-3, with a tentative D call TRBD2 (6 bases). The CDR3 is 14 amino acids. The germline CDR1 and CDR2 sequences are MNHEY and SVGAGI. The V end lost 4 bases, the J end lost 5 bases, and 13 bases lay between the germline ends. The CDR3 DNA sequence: TGTGCCAGCAGTTCTCCTGGGACTGGAGATACGCAGTATTTT. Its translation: CASSSPGTGDTQYF.

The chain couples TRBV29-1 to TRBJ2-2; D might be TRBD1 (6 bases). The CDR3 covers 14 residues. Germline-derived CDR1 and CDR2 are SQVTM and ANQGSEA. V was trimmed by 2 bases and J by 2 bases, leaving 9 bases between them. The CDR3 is CSVESRGNTGELFF. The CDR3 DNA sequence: TGCAGCGTTGAATCCAGGGGTAACACCGGGGAGCTGTTTTTT.